This T cell receptor beta chain is from a study of cytotoxic CD8 clonotypes in ibrutinib-treated CLL. Generated by immunoSEQ multiplex PCR, the TCRdb table keeps only in-frame clones and is missing some. The sample holds roughly 54,000 clones, 57% seen once. Germline CDR1 reads SGHDT; CDR2 reads YYEEEE. V was cut by 2 bases and J by 10 bases, with 13 bases left in between. The CDR3 is 13 amino acids. This clone is a singleton in its sample. This TCR was sampled from a human donor with chronic lymphocytic leukemia. J is TRBJ2-1 and V is TRBV5-6; D is possibly TRBD2 (5 bases). This sample comprised PBMCs, obtained after 24 months of ibrutinib treatment. The CDR3 DNA reads TGTGCCAGCAGCTTTCGGGGTGATAGGGAGCAGTTCTTC. Translated, it gives CASSFRGDREQFF.